This T cell receptor beta chain is from a study of beta chain features in type 1 diabetes. Germline V gene lookup returns CDR1 LNHDA and CDR2 SQIVND (reference sequence). The CDR3 spans 12 residues. Study-wide results and caveats: Patients with type 1 diabetes carried fewer insertions and had more deletions at their VDJ junctions. Compared to healthy donors, patients appeared to have naive, central memory and Treg TCRB repertoires that were more alike. In every one of the four CD4+ subsets, TCRB CDR3s were moderately but significantly shorter in Type 1 diabetes patients.

This clone was seen only a few times. Antigen unknown. The germline gene is not matched at one end of the junction; a read error may be the cause. The entirety of the isolated RNA underwent reverse transcription, so expressed TCRB transcripts were sequenced. The assay was immunoSEQ multiplex PCR, and TCRdb's table has in-frame clones only and misses some. The sample has fewer than 400,000 clones, 7% to 10% seen once. Only one heparinised blood draw was taken per donor, and its volume averaged about 120 mL. This chain joins TRBV19 and TRBJ2-3; D call uncertain. The sequence was obtained from a man younger than 45 with type 1 diabetes. The sequenced material came from central memory CD4+ T cells from blood. The CDR3 sequence: CASSLDTDTQYF. DNA of the CDR3: TGTGCCAGTAGTCTAGACACAGATACGCAGTATTTT.